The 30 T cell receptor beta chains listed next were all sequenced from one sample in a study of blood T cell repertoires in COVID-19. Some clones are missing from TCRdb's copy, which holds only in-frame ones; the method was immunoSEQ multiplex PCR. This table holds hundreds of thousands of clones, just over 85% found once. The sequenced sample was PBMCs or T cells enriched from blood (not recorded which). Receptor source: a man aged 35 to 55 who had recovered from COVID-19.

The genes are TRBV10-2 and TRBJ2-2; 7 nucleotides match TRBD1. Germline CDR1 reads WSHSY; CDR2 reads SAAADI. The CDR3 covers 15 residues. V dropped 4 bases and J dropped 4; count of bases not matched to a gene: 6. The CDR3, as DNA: TGCGCCAGCAGTGTAGAGGGGGCAGGCACCGGGGAGCTGTTTTTT. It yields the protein CASSVEGAGTGELFF.

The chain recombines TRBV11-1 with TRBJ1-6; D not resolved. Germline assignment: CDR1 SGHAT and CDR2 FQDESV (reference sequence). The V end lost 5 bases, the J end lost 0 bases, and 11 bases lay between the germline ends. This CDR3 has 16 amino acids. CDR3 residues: CASSPTNSSYNSPLHF. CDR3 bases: TGTGCCAGCAGCCCGACAAATAGCTCCTATAATTCACCCCTCCACTTT.

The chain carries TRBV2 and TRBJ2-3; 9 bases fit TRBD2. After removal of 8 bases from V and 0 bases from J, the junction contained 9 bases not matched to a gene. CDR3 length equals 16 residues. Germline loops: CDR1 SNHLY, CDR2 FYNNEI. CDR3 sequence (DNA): TGTGCCAGCCTTCTTTTCCTAGCGGGAAGCACAGATACGCAGTATTTT. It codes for CASLLFLAGSTDTQYF.

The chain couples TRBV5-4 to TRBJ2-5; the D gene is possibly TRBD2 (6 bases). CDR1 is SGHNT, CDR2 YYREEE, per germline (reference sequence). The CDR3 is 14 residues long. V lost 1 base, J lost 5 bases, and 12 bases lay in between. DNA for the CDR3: TGTGCCAGCAGCTTGATAGCGGATGGGGAGACCCAGTACTTC. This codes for CASSLIADGETQYF.

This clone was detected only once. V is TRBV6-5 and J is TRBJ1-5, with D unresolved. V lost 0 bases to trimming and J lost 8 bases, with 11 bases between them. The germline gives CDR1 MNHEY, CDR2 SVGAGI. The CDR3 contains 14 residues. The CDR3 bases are TGTGCCAGCAGTTACTCGGGCGCCGGGAAGCCCCAGCATTTT. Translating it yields CASSYSGAGKPQHF.

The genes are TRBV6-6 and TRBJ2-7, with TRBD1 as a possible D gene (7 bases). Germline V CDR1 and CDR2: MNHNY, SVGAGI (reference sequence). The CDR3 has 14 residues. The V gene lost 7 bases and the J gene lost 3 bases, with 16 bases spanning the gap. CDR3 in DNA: TGTGCCAGCAACCTACGGGGGACAGACTACGAGCAGTACTTC. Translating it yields CASNLRGTDYEQYF.

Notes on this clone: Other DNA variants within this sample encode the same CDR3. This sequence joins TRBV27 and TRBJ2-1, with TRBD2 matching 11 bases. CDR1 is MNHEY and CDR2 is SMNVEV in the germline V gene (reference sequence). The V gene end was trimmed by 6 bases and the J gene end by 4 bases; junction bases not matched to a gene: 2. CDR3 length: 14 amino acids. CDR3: CASSRTSGYNEQFF. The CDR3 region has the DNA TGTGCCAGCAGCCGGACTAGCGGGTACAATGAGCAGTTCTTC.

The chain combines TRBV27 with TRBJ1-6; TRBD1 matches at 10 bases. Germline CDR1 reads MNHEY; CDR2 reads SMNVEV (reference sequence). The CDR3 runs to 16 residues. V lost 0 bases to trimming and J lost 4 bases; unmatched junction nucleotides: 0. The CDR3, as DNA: TGTGCCAGCAGTTTATCGGGACAGGGGTATAATTCACCCCTCCACTTT. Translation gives CASSLSGQGYNSPLHF.

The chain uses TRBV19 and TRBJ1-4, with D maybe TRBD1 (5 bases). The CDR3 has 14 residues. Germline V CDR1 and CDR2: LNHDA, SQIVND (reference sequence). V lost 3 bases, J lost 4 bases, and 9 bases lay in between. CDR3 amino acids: CASSIGGGNEKLFF. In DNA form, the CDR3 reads TGTGCCAGTAGTATCGGGGGAGGTAATGAAAAACTGTTTTTT. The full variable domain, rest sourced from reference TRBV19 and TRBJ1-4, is DGGITQSPKYLFRKEGQNVTLSCEQNLNHDAMYWYRQDPGQGLRLIYYSQIVNDFQKGDIAEGYSVSREKKESFPLTVTSAQKNPTAFYLCASSIGGGNEKLFFGSGTQLSVL.

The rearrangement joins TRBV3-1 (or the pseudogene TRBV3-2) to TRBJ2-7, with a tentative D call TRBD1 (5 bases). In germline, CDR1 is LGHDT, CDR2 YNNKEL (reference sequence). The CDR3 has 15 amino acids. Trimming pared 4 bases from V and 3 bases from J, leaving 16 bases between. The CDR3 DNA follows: TGTGCCAGCAGCCCGGGCCAGGGTGGCGGCTACGAGCAGTACTTC. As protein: CASSPGQGGGYEQYF.

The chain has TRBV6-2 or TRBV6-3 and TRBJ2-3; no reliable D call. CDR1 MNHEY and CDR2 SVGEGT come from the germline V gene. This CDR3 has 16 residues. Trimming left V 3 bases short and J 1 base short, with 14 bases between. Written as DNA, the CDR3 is TGTGCCAGCAGTTATGCTCAGGAACCCGGCACAGATACGCAGTATTTT. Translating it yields CASSYAQEPGTDTQYF.

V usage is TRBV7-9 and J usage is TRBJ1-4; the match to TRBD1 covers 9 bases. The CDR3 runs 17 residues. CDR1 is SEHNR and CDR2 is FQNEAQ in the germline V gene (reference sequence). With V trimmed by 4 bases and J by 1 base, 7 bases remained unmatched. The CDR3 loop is CASSSTGQGITNEKLFF. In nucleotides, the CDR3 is TGTGCCAGCAGCTCAACGGGACAGGGTATAACTAATGAAAAACTGTTTTTT.

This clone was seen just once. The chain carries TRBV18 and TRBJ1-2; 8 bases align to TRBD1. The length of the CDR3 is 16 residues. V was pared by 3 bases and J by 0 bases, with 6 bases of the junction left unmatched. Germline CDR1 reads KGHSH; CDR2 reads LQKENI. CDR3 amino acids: CASSPGQGAANYGYTF. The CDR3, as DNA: TGTGCCAGCTCACCTGGACAGGGCGCGGCTAACTATGGCTACACCTTC.

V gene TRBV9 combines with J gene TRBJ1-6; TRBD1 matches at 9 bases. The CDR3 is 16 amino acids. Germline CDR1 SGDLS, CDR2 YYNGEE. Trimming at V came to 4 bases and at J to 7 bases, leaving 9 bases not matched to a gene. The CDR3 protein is CASSPWTGDNNSPLHF. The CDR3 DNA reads TGTGCCAGCAGCCCGTGGACAGGGGATAACAATTCACCCCTCCACTTT.

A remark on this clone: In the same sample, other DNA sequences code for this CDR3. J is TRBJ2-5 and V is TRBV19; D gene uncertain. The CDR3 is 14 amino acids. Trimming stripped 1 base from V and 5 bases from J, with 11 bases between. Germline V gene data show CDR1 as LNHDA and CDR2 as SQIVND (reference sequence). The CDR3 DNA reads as TGTGCCAGTAGTATAGGTGTGGTCGGGGAGACCCAGTACTTC. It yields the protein CASSIGVVGETQYF.

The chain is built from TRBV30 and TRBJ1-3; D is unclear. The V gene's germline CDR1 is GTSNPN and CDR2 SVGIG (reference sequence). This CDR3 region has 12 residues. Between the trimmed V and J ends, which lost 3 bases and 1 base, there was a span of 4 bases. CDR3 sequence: CAWRLSGNTIYF. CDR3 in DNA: TGTGCCTGGAGACTATCTGGAAACACCATATATTTT.

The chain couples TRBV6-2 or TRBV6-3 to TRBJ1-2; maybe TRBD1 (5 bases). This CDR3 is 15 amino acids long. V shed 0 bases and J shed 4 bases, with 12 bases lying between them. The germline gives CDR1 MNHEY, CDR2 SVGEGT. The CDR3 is CASSYSGQGGYGYTF. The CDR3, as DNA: TGTGCCAGCAGTTACTCCGGTCAGGGAGGCTATGGCTACACCTTC.

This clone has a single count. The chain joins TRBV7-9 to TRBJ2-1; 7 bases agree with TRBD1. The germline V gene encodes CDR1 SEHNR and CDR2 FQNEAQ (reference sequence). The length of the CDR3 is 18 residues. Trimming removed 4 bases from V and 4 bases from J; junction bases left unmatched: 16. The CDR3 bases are TGTGCCAGCAGCTCCACCGAGCCCCGGGACAGAGGTTACAATGAGCAGTTCTTC. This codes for CASSSTEPRDRGYNEQFF.

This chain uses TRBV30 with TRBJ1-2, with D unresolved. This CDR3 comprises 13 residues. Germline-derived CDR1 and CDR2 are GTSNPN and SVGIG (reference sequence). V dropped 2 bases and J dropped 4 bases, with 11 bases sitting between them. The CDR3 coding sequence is TGTGCCTGGAGTCCTTCCCCTCGCTATGGCTACACCTTC. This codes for CAWSPSPRYGYTF.

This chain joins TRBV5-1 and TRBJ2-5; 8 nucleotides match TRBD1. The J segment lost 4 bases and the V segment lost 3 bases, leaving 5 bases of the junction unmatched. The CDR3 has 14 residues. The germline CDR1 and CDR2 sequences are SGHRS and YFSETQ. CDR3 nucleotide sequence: TGCGCCAGCAGCTCCGGACAGGGCGGAGAGACCCAGTACTTC. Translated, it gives CASSSGQGGETQYF.

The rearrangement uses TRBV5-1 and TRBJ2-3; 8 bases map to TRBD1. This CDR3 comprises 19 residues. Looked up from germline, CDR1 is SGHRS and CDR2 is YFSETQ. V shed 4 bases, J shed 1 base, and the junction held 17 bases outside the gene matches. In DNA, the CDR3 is TGCGCCAGCAGCCCCTGGGGAGGCACAGGGGGTCAGGGCACAGATACGCAGTATTTT. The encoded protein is CASSPWGGTGGQGTDTQYF. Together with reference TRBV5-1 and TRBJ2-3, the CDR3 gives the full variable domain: KAGVTQTPRYLIKTRGQQVTLSCSPISGHRSVSWYQQTPGQGLQFLFEYFSETQRNKGNFPGRFSGRQFSNSRSEMNVSTLELGDSALYLCASSPWGGTGGQGTDTQYFGPGTRLTVL.

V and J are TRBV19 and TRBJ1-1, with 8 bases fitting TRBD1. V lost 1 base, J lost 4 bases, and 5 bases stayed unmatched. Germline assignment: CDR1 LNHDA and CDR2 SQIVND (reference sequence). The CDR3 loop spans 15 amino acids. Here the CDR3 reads CASSIVATGATEAFF. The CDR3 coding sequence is TGTGCCAGTAGTATAGTCGCGACAGGGGCCACTGAAGCTTTCTTT.

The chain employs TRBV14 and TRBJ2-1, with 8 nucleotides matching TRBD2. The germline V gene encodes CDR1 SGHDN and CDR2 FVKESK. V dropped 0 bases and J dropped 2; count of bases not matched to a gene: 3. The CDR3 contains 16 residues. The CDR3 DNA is TGTGCCAGCAGCCAAGAGACGGGAGGGCCCTACAATGAGCAGTTCTTC. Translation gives CASSQETGGPYNEQFF.

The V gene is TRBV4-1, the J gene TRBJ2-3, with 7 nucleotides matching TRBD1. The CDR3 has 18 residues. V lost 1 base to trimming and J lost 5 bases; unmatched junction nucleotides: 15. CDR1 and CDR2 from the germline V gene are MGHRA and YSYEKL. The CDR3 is CASSQVRPQTGQGDTQYF. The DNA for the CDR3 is TGCGCCAGCAGCCAAGTCCGGCCCCAGACAGGGCAGGGAGATACGCAGTATTTT.

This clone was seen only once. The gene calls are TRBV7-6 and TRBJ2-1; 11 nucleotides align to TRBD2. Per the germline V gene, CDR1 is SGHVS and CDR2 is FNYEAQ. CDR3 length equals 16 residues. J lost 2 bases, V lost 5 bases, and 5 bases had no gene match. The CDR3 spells CASSPLTSGAYNEQFF. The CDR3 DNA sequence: TGTGCCAGCAGCCCCTTGACTAGCGGGGCCTACAATGAGCAGTTCTTC. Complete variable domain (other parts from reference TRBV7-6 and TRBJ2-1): GAGVSQSPRYKVTKRGQDVALRCDPISGHVSLYWYRQALGQGPEFLTYFNYEAQQDKSGLPNDRFSAERPEGSISTLTIQRTEQRDSAMYRCASSPLTSGAYNEQFFGPGTRLTVL.

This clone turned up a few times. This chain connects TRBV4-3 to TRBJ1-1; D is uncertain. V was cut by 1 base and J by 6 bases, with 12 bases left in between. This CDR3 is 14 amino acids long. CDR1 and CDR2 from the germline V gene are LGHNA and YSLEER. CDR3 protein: CASSQVGDGAEAFF. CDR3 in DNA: TGCGCCAGCAGCCAAGTCGGGGATGGCGCTGAAGCTTTCTTT.

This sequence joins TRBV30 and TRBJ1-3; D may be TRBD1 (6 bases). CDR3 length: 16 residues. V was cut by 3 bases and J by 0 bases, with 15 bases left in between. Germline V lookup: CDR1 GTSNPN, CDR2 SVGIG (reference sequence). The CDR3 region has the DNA TGTGCCTGGAGCCCAAGGACAGTTTACTCTGGAAACACCATATATTTT. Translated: CAWSPRTVYSGNTIYF.

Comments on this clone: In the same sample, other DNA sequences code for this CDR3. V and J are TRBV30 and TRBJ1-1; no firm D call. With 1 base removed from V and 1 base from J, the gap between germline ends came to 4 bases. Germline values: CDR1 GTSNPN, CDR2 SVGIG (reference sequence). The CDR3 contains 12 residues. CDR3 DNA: TGTGCCTGGAGTGCCGGGAACACTGAAGCTTTCTTT. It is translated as CAWSAGNTEAFF.

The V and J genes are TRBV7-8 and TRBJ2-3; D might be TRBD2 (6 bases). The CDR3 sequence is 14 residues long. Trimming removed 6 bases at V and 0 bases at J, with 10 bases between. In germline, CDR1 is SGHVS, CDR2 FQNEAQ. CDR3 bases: TGTGCCAGCAGTGGGGGGATAAGCACAGATACGCAGTATTTT. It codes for CASSGGISTDTQYF.

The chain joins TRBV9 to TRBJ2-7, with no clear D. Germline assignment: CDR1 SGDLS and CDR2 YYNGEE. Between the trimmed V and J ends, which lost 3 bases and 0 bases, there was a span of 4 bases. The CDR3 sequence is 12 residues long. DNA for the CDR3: TGTGCCAGCAGCGCCAACTCCTACGAGCAGTACTTC. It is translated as CASSANSYEQYF.